The 25 T cell receptor beta chains presented below share a single source sample, sequenced in a study of CD8+ T cells in alopecia areata. Markers used for sorting pooled cutaneous lymph node cells were CD4, CD8alpha, NKG2D, NKG2ACE and others. After isolation, RNA underwent reverse transcription to generate cDNA as the sequencing template. Assay: immunoSEQ multiplex PCR; the TCRdb copy retains only in-frame clones and omits some. Singletons are absent from the sample, which has more than 250,000 clones. Sequencing input: CD4+ T cells sorted from a lymph node. The receptors shown here come from a C3H/HeJ mouse with alopecia areata. For the strain, the MHC haplotype given is H2-k.

This clone has just a few counts. The genes are named according to mouse. From the germline J gene comes the end of the CDR3, since the read stops 4 residues before it. The genes are TRBV1 and TRBJ2-2; D possibly corresponds to TRBD1 (5 bases). There are 16 residues in the CDR3. The ends were cut back, 0 bases at V and 3 bases at J, with 11 bases in the middle. Germline V gene data show CDR1 as NSQYPW and CDR2 as LRSPGD (reference sequence). CDR3 sequence: CTCSAERGDDTGQLYF. The CDR3 DNA, read in part, is TGCACCTGCAGTGCAGAGAGGGGTGATGACACCGGG.

This clone has only a few counts. Mouse gene names apply. The read terminates 4 residues ahead of where the CDR3 ends, so the germline J gene completes it. Different DNA sequences within this sample yield the same CDR3. V gene TRBV13-1 combines with J gene TRBJ2-2; TRBD1 matches 11 bases. The CDR3 is 16 residues long. J gave up 3 bases and V 3 bases, and 4 bases lay outside the gene matches. Germline CDR1 is NSHNY and CDR2 is SYGAGN. The covered CDR3 bases are TGTGCCAGCAGTGGAGGGACAGGGGGTGACACCGGG. Translated, it gives CASSGGTGGDTG. The whole CDR3 sequence is CASSGGTGGDTGQLYF.

In its sample, this clone was seen a few times. The gene names given are mouse names. The CDR3 end lies 4 residues beyond the end of the read and is filled in from the germline J gene. The chain is built from TRBV5 and TRBJ2-5; TRBD1 is a possible D gene (6 bases). V lost 0 bases, J lost 0 bases, and 13 bases lay in between. This CDR3 has 17 amino acids. Germline CDR1 is LGHNA and CDR2 is YNLKQL (reference sequence). The CDR3 loop reads CASSQDGAGVNQDTQYF. CDR3 DNA (partial): TGTGCCAGCAGCCAAGATGGGGCAGGGGTTAACCAAGAC.

As regards this clone: Gene names and germline refer to mouse. The DNA ends 4 residues before the CDR3 does, and the rest of the CDR3 is filled in from the germline J gene. The chain joins TRBV1 to TRBJ2-1; 7 bases fit TRBD2. The junction had 2 bases not matched to a gene; V was cut back by 0 bases and J by 3 bases. Germline V gene lookup returns CDR1 NSQYPW and CDR2 LRSPGD (reference sequence). This CDR3 has 15 residues. The CDR3 reads CTCSADTGAYAEQFF. Partial CDR3 DNA: TGCACCTGCAGTGCAGATACTGGGGCCTATGCT. The complete variable domain, with remaining parts taken from reference TRBV1 and TRBJ2-1, reads VTLLEQNPRWRLVPRGQAVNLRCILKNSQYPWMSWYQQDLQKQLQWLFTLRSPGDKEVKSLPGADYLATRVTDTELRLQVANMSQGRTLYCTCSADTGAYAEQFFGPGTRLTVL.

Points on this clone: The gene names given are mouse names. The read ends 4 residues early relative to the CDR3; the germline J gene fills the gap. V and J are TRBV5 and TRBJ2-5, with TRBD1 matching 7 bases. The CDR3 length is 12 residues. Germline V gene data show CDR1 as LGHNA and CDR2 as YNLKQL (reference sequence). The sequenced part of the CDR3 DNA is TGTGCCAGCAGCACAGGGGAAGAC. Residues: CASSTGED. The whole CDR3 sequence is CASSTGEDTQYF.

In its sample, this clone was seen a few times. The genes and germline here are from mouse. The read terminates 4 residues before the CDR3 end, so the remaining end is supplied by the germline J gene. V gene TRBV13-3 combines with J gene TRBJ2-5, with TRBD1 matching 8 bases. This CDR3 comprises 13 residues. The germline CDR1 and CDR2 sequences are NNHDY and SYVADS. The CDR3: CASRAGGRDTQYF. Partial CDR3 DNA: TGTGCCAGCAGGGCAGGGGGCAGGGAC. Using reference TRBV13-3 and TRBJ2-5 for the parts outside the CDR3, the full variable domain is EAAVTQSPRSKVAVTGGKVTLSCHQTNNHDYMYWYRQDTGHGLRLIHYSYVADSTEKGDIPDGYKASRPSQENFSLILELASLSQTAVYFCASRAGGRDTQYFGPGTRLLVL.

With regard to this clone: The gene names here belong to mouse. The read terminates 4 residues ahead of where the CDR3 ends, so the germline J gene completes it. J is TRBJ2-7 and V is TRBV13-3, with 8 positions matching TRBD1. The CDR3 runs to 14 residues. Germline V gene data show CDR1 as NNHDY and CDR2 as SYVADS. CDR3 in amino acids: CASSDRAGGHEQYF. The sequenced part of the CDR3 DNA is TGTGCCAGCAGTGATCGGGCAGGGGGCCAT.

Notes on this clone: The genes and germline here are from mouse. The observed sequence ends 4 residues before the CDR3 terminus, with the missing tail filled in from the germline J gene. Additional DNA sequences in this sample encode the identical CDR3. This chain connects TRBV13-1 to TRBJ1-1; the match to TRBD1 covers 7 bases. This CDR3 is built from 15 residues. Germline-derived CDR1 and CDR2 are NSHNY and SYGAGN. The V gene end was trimmed by 1 base and the J gene end by 0 bases; junction bases not matched to a gene: 3. CDR3 in amino acids: CASSDRDRANTEVFF. Partial CDR3 DNA: TGTGCCAGCAGTGATAGGGACAGAGCAAACACA.

Comments on this clone: Each gene name is a mouse one. Read sequence stops 4 residues before the CDR3 end, and the germline J gene provides the missing end. The chain uses TRBV19 and TRBJ2-3; 8 positions match TRBD2. The CDR3 loop spans 15 amino acids. From germline, CDR1 is FNHDT and CDR2 SITEND (reference sequence). The V gene end was trimmed by 4 bases and the J gene end by 0 bases; junction bases not matched to a gene: 4. The CDR3 protein is CASSSTGDSAETLYF. CDR3 DNA, as far as it was read: TGTGCCAGCAGTTCGACTGGGGATAGTGCAGAA. Full variable domain (rest looked up from reference TRBV19 and TRBJ2-3): GGIITQTPKFLIGQEGQKLTLKCQQNFNHDTMYWYRQDSGKGLRLIYYSITENDLQKGDLSEGYDASREKKSSFSLTVTSAQKNEMAVFLCASSSTGDSAETLYFGSGTRLTVL.

With regard to this clone: The genes are named according to mouse. The CDR3 is cut off 4 residues early in the read; its end comes from the germline J gene. Other DNA sequences in the sample encode the same CDR3. The chain is built from TRBV13-1 and TRBJ2-5; 11 positions match TRBD2. CDR1 NSHNY and CDR2 SYGAGN come from the germline V gene. After removal of 5 bases from V and 0 bases from J, the junction contained 2 bases not matched to a gene. The CDR3 is made up of 15 amino acids. CDR3 DNA (partial): TGTGCCAGCAGCGGGACTGGGGGTAACCAAGAC. Its protein product is CASSGTGGNQD. The whole CDR3 region reads CASSGTGGNQDTQYF.

Comments on this clone: The listed genes are named as in mouse. With the read ending 4 residues before the CDR3 end, the germline J gene is used to fill in that end. The gene calls are TRBV5 and TRBJ2-3, with unresolved D. This CDR3 region has 14 residues. V lost 1 base to trimming and J lost 2 bases, with 7 bases between them. Germline-derived CDR1 and CDR2 are LGHNA and YNLKQL (reference sequence). The CDR3 protein is CASSQGQNAETLYF. Incomplete CDR3 DNA: TGTGCCAGCAGCCAAGGACAAAATGCAGAA.

A word on this clone: Mouse gene names apply. The read falls 4 residues short of the CDR3 end, and the missing part is taken from the germline J gene. This chain joins TRBV19 and TRBJ2-7, with D uncertain. CDR1 and CDR2 from the germline V gene are FNHDT and SITEND (reference sequence). The length of the CDR3 is 12 residues. V gave up 3 bases and J gave up 3 bases, with 7 bases separating them. CDR3 loop: CASSNQHYEQYF. The part of the CDR3 DNA that was read is TGTGCCAGCAGTAATCAGCACTAT.

The sample holds a few counts of this clone. Gene names and germline match the mouse. The read stops 4 residues short of the end of the CDR3; the missing end is completed from the germline J gene. The rearrangement uses TRBV13-1 and TRBJ2-5; perhaps TRBD1 as D (6 bases). This CDR3 has 15 residues. Germline V lookup: CDR1 NSHNY, CDR2 SYGAGN. V lost 1 base to trimming and J lost 0 bases, with 9 bases between them. The CDR3 spells CASSDQGFNQDTQYF. Incomplete CDR3 DNA: TGTGCCAGCAGTGATCAGGGGTTTAACCAAGAC.

This clone turned up a few times. Gene and germline names: mouse. The read gets to within 4 residues of the CDR3 end, and the germline J gene fills in the rest. The rearrangement links TRBV17 to TRBJ2-1; 14 nucleotides align to TRBD2. Germline trimming cut 3 bases from V and 6 bases from J; bases unmatched to any gene: 7. The germline CDR1 and CDR2 sequences are MNHDT and YYDKIL. The CDR3 runs to 17 residues. The sequenced CDR3 bases are TGTGCTAGCAGTAGCGGGACTGGGGGGGCGCGGTTTGCT. It is translated as CASSSGTGGARFA. From start to end, the CDR3 is CASSSGTGGARFAEQFF.

This clone was seen a few times. Gene names denote mouse genes. With the read ending 4 residues before the CDR3 end, the germline J gene is used to fill in that end. The rearrangement links TRBV1 to TRBJ2-5; possible D gene TRBD2, 8 bases. The CDR3 sequence is 17 residues long. CDR1 NSQYPW and CDR2 LRSPGD come from the germline V gene (reference sequence). Partial CDR3 DNA: TGCACCTGCAGTGCAGCCCTCAGGGGGGGCGCGGGGGAC. Its protein is CTCSAALRGGAGD. The CDR3 in its entirety is CTCSAALRGGAGDTQYF.

This clone was found a few times. The genes are named according to mouse. Coverage ceases 4 residues before the CDR3 finishes, and the germline J gene fills in the end. The chain links TRBV13-1 to TRBJ2-1; D is uncertain. CDR3 length: 14 residues. V shed 1 base and J shed 3 bases, with 8 bases lying between them. CDR1 is NSHNY, CDR2 SYGAGN, per germline. The part of the CDR3 DNA that was read is TGTGCCAGCAGTGATTATGACTTCTATGCT. Translation: CASSDYDFYA. The entire CDR3 protein is CASSDYDFYAEQFF.

As concerns this clone: The genes and germline here are from mouse. The CDR3 loop is CASSATSPGQHNSPLYF. Incomplete CDR3 DNA: TGTGCCAGCAGTGCTACCTCGCCGGGACAGCATAATTCGCCC. V and J are TRBV13-1 and TRBJ1-6, with 7 nucleotides matching TRBD1. The CDR3 extends 3 residues past the end of the read, so its final part is completed from the germline J gene. TRBJ1-6 is an ORF; its function is uncertain. From germline, CDR1 is NSHNY and CDR2 SYGAGN. V was clipped by 3 bases and J by 5 bases; unmatched bases: 11. The CDR3 length is 17 residues.

Notes on this clone: The genes are named according to mouse. Other DNA sequences of this sample code for an identical CDR3. Partial CDR3 DNA: TGTGCCAGCAGTATACCAGGGCAAGAC. Residues: CASSIPGQD. The whole CDR3 protein reads CASSIPGQDTQYF. This chain connects TRBV19 to TRBJ2-5, with D tentatively TRBD1 (5 bases). The CDR3 goes on 4 residues after the read ends, and that part is filled in from the germline J gene. Deletions cut 1 base from V and 3 bases from J, with 6 bases between. This CDR3 contains 13 residues. Germline CDR1 and CDR2: FNHDT and SITEND (reference sequence).

This clone has more than one count but fewer than ten. The genes are named according to mouse. The read finishes 4 residues shy of the CDR3 end, and the germline J gene is used to complete it. Other nucleotide sequences from this sample produce the same CDR3. The chain carries TRBV1 and TRBJ1-1; 7 positions agree with TRBD1. With V trimmed by 3 bases and J by 4 bases, 5 bases remained unmatched. CDR3 length equals 14 residues. Germline CDR1 is NSQYPW and CDR2 is LRSPGD (reference sequence). The CDR3 here is CTCSADRVGTEVFF. CDR3 DNA, as far as it was read: TGCACCTGCAGTGCTGACAGGGTCGGCACA. The entire variable domain, with the rest obtained from reference TRBV1 and TRBJ1-1, is as follows: VTLLEQNPRWRLVPRGQAVNLRCILKNSQYPWMSWYQQDLQKQLQWLFTLRSPGDKEVKSLPGADYLATRVTDTELRLQVANMSQGRTLYCTCSADRVGTEVFFGKGTRLTVV.

As regards this clone: Gene names and germline match the mouse. The read ends 4 residues before the CDR3 terminus; that terminus is restored from the germline J gene. This sample also contains other DNA sequences that code for the same CDR3. V is TRBV19 and J is TRBJ2-2; 10 positions match TRBD2. The ends lost 4 bases at V and 0 bases at J; junction bases unmatched: 3. The CDR3 contains 16 residues. Germline values: CDR1 FNHDT, CDR2 SITEND (reference sequence). The covered CDR3 bases are TGTGCCAGCAGTCTTACTGGGGGGGCAAACACCGGG. Amino acids: CASSLTGGANTG. The complete CDR3 reads CASSLTGGANTGQLYF.

As for this clone: The gene names given are mouse names. The read stops 4 residues short of the end of the CDR3; the missing end is completed from the germline J gene. This sample includes further DNA sequences coding for the same CDR3. The chain carries TRBV14 and TRBJ2-4; possible D gene TRBD1, 5 bases. The V end lost 4 bases, the J end lost 3 bases, and 9 bases lay between the germline ends. Looked up from germline, CDR1 is SGHDT and CDR2 is FRDEAV. The CDR3 contains 13 residues. The CDR3 reads CASSPGNQNTLYF. CDR3 DNA, as far as it was read: TGTGCCAGCAGTCCAGGGAACCAAAAC.

As for this clone: Gene names and germline match the mouse. Read sequence stops 4 residues before the CDR3 end, and the germline J gene provides the missing end. This sequence joins TRBV13-1 and TRBJ2-7; D is unresolved. Germline-derived CDR1 and CDR2 are NSHNY and SYGAGN. CDR3 length: 12 residues. The CDR3 reads CASSDYRYEQYF. The CDR3 DNA, read in part, is TGTGCCAGCAGTGACTACAGATAT.

A remark on this clone: Gene and germline names: mouse. The CDR3 end falls 4 residues outside the read, so it is completed with the germline J gene. This chain connects TRBV19 to TRBJ2-7, with D maybe TRBD2 (6 bases). The CDR3 runs 14 residues. The germline CDR1 and CDR2 sequences are FNHDT and SITEND (reference sequence). The CDR3 here is CASSPPGLPYEQYF. CDR3 bases read: TGTGCCAGCAGCCCACCGGGACTCCCTTAT.

A note on this clone: Gene names are the mouse ones. CDR3 bases read: TGTGCCAGCAGCTCAGGGTCC. Protein product: CASSSGS. Given in full, the CDR3 is CASSSGSDYTF. The chain employs TRBV4 and TRBJ1-2; possibly TRBD1 for D (5 bases). The DNA ends 4 residues before the CDR3 does, and the rest of the CDR3 is filled in from the germline J gene. The germline V gene has CDR1 LGHDT and CDR2 YNNKQL (reference sequence). The CDR3 spans 11 residues. The full variable domain, its missing parts supplied by reference TRBV4 and TRBJ1-2, is ETAVFQTPNYHVTQVGNEVSFNCKQTLGHDTMYWYKQDSKKLLKIMFSYNNKQLIVNETVPRRFSPQSSDKAHLNLRIKSVEPEDSAVYLCASSSGSDYTFGSGTRLLVI.

Details on this clone: Mouse names are used for the genes. The sequenced fragment ends 4 residues before the CDR3 boundary, so the rest is inferred from the germline J gene. The chain couples TRBV19 to TRBJ2-3; no reliable D call. V lost 2 bases and J lost 3, with 7 bases in between. The CDR3 runs 13 residues. Germline V lookup: CDR1 FNHDT, CDR2 SITEND (reference sequence). The sequenced part of the CDR3 DNA is TGTGCCAGCAGTATGAACACCGCAGAA. As protein: CASSMNTAE. The full CDR3 protein reads CASSMNTAETLYF.